The 2 T cell receptor beta chains presented below share a single source sample, sequenced in a study of regulatory T cells in long-lasting Graves disease (dated by TCRdb to the early 2020s). Sample time point, as interpreted from the label and publication: persistent/refractory GD, antithyroid drugs over 5 years with positive TRAb. RNA was extracted from PBMCs in TRIzol for both TCR sequencing and RNA sequencing. Libraries were built with multiplex PCR. TCRdb records Illumina HiSeq 4000 as the sequencer. To build TCR beta libraries, CDR3 regions were amplified by Arm-PCR using iRepertoire HTBI primers. Using fastp at Q25 and MiXCR, TCRdb reprocessed the public reads and kept productive beta chains. A single entry per CDR3 protein holds the most common genes and DNA from its merged rows. The sample yields roughly 400,000 distinct CDR3 sequences; 20% to 25% were counted once. Around 21% of the sample comes from the top ten.

The sequences come from peripheral blood mononuclear cells (PBMCs), collected when the disease was refractory, from a patient treated with antithyroid drugs. The receptors were sampled from a female donor with Graves disease.

The chain combines TRBV24-1 with TRBJ1-3; D ambiguous. V gave up 12 bases and J gave up 0 bases, with 11 bases separating them. The CDR3 has 13 amino acids. Germline-derived CDR1 and CDR2 are KGHDR and SFDVKD. The CDR3 loop is CAPQPSSGNTIYF. Written as DNA, the CDR3 is TGTGCCCCACAGCCGAGCTCTGGAAACACCATATATTTT.

The sample holds a few counts of this clonotype. The chain combines TRBV9 with TRBJ2-3; D gene uncertain. Germline V gene data show CDR1 as SGDLS and CDR2 as YYNGEE. Deletions cut 3 bases from V and 6 bases from J, with 11 bases between. This CDR3 comprises 13 residues. The CDR3 DNA sequence: TGTGCCAGCAGCGCTAAACGATGGGATACGCAGTATTTT. Amino acid sequence: CASSAKRWDTQYF.